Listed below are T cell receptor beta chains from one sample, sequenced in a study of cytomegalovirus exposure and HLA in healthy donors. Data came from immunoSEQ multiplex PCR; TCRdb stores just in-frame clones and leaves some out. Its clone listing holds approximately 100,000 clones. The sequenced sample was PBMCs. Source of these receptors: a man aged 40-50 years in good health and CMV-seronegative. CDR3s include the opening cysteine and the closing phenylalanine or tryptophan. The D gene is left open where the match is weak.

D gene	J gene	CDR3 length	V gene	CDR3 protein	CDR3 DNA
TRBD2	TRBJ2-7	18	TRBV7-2	CASSLFMTSGSQGYEQYF	TGTGCCAGCAGCTTATTTATGACTAGCGGGAGTCAGGGCTACGAGCAGTACTTC
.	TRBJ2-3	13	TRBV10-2	CASSGTRGDTQYF	TGCGCCAGCAGTGGGACTAGGGGGGATACGCAGTATTTT
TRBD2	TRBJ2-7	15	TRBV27	CASSLSSGSYDEQYF	TGTGCCAGCAGTTTATCTAGCGGGAGTTATGACGAGCAGTACTTC
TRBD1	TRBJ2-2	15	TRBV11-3	CASSLEQGATGELFF	TGTGCCAGCAGCTTAGAACAGGGGGCCACCGGGGAGCTGTTTTTT
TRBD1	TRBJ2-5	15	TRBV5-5	CASSLGTGLGETQYF	TGTGCCAGCAGCTTGGGGACAGGGCTTGGAGAGACCCAGTACTTC
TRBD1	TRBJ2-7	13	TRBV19	CASSWDRAYEQYF	TGTGCCAGTTCGTGGGACAGGGCCTACGAGCAGTACTTC
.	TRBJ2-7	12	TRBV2	CATARGSYEQYF	TGTGCCACCGCAAGGGGTTCCTACGAGCAGTACTTC
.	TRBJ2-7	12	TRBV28	CASSLVAYEQYF	TGTGCCAGCAGTTTGGTAGCCTACGAGCAGTACTTC
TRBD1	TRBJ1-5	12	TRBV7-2	CASSLLGQDQHF	TGTGCCAGCAGCTTACTCGGACAGGACCAGCATTTT
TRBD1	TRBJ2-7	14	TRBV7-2	CASSLMGQGYEQYF	TGTGCCAGCAGCTTAATGGGACAGGGCTACGAGCAGTACTTC
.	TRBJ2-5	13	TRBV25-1	CASSPTGLETQYF	TGTGCCAGCAGCCCAACAGGGCTCGAGACCCAGTACTTC
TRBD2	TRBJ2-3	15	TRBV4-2	CASSLAGGGVDTQYF	TGTGCCAGCAGCCTAGCGGGGGGTGGTGTAGATACGCAGTATTTT
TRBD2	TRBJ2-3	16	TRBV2	CAAPSGGTPSTDTQYF	TGTGCCGCCCCCAGCGGGGGTACCCCGAGCACAGATACGCAGTATTTT
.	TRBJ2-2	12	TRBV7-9	CASSLQNGELFF	TGTGCCAGCAGCCTCCAGAACGGGGAGCTGTTTTTT
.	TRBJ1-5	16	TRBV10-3	CAISAQPGGWDQPQHF	TGTGCCATCAGTGCCCAACCCGGGGGGTGGGATCAGCCCCAGCATTTT
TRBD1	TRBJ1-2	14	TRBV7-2	CASSPGQGAGGYTF	TGTGCCAGCAGCCCGGGACAGGGGGCGGGTGGCTACACCTTC
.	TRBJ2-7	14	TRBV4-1	CASSQGLPGTRQYF	TGCGCCAGCAGCCAAGGATTACCCGGGACAAGGCAGTACTTC
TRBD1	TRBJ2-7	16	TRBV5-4	CASSLEGGQGAYEQYF	TGTGCCAGCAGCTTGGAAGGGGGACAGGGGGCTTACGAGCAGTACTTC
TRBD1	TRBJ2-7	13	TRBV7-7	CASSRLTGGEQYF	TGTGCCAGCAGCCGGCTGACAGGGGGCGAGCAGTACTTC
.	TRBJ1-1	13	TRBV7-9	CASSFSEDTEAFF	TGTGCCAGCAGCTTTAGTGAGGACACTGAAGCTTTCTTT
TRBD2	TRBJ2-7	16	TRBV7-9	CASSPAGGSFSYEQYF	TGTGCCAGCAGCCCAGCGGGGGGCAGCTTCTCCTACGAGCAGTACTTC
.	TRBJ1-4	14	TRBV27	CASSLSTGIEKLFF	TGTGCCAGCAGTTTAAGTACAGGGATTGAAAAACTGTTTTTT
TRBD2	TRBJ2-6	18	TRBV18	CASSPLAGGPSGANVLTF	TGTGCCAGCTCACCACTGGCGGGAGGGCCTTCTGGGGCCAACGTCCTGACTTTC
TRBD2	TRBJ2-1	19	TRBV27	CASSLSSVGTSGRGGEQFF	TGTGCCAGCAGTTTATCTTCCGTGGGGACTAGCGGGAGAGGCGGTGAGCAGTTCTTC
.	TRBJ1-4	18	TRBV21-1	CASSKGGQHLRGNEKLFF	TGTGCCAGCAGCAAAGGGGGACAGCACCTAAGGGGTAATGAAAAACTGTTTTTT
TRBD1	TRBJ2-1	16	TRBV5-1	CASSFDRQGSYNEQFF	TGCGCCAGCAGCTTCGATAGACAGGGTTCTTACAATGAGCAGTTCTTC
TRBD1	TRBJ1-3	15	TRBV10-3	CAIRGTGPIGNTIYF	TGTGCCATCAGAGGGACAGGGCCTATAGGGAACACCATATATTTT
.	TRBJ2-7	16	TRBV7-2	CASSQRSGHLSYEQYF	TGTGCCAGCAGCCAGAGATCGGGACATCTCAGTTACGAGCAGTACTTC
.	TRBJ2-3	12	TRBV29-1	CSAQISTDTQYF	TGCAGCGCCCAGATTAGCACAGATACGCAGTATTTT
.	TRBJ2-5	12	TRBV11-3	CASSLGPETQYF	TGTGCCAGCAGCTTAGGGCCAGAGACCCAGTACTTC
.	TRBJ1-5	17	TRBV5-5	CASSFDWSTYSNQPQHF	TGTGCCAGCAGCTTCGATTGGAGCACTTATAGCAATCAGCCCCAGCATTTT
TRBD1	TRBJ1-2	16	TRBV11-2	CASSPSGTGAPYGYTF	TGTGCCAGCAGCCCGTCCGGGACAGGGGCGCCCTATGGCTACACCTTC
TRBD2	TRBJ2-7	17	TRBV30	CAWSVGALAGILYEQYF	TGTGCCTGGAGTGTAGGAGCACTAGCGGGAATTCTCTACGAGCAGTACTTC
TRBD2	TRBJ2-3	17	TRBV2	CASRGGTSGRSTDTQYF	TGTGCCAGCAGGGGTGGGACTAGCGGGAGGAGCACAGATACGCAGTATTTT
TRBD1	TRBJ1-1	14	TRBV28	CASSKGQGSAEAFF	TGTGCCAGCAGTAAGGGACAGGGATCGGCTGAAGCTTTCTTT
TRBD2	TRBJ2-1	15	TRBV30	CAWSGPSGGSNEQFF	TGTGCCTGGAGCGGACCTAGCGGGGGTAGCAATGAGCAGTTCTTC
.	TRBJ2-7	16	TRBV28	CASSLSTSPFSYEQYF	TGTGCCAGCAGTCTTTCGACTAGTCCCTTCTCCTACGAGCAGTACTTC
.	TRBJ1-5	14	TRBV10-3	CAISEVGGTQPQHF	TGTGCCATCAGTGAGGTTGGAGGGACTCAGCCCCAGCATTTT
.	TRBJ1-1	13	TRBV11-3	CASSLQGNTEAFF	TGTGCCAGCAGCTTACAGGGTAACACTGAAGCTTTCTTT